The rows below give T cell receptor beta chains drawn from one sample of a study of CD8 T cells in Susac syndrome. TCRdb recomputed calls from the immunoSEQ multiplex PCR reads with MiXCR, one row per CDR3 protein. The data contain tens of thousands of distinct CDR3 sequences, just under 95% of them singletons. The sample consisted of CD4+ T cells from PBMCs. The receptor source for this set is a human donor with Susac syndrome. Both conserved end residues are trimmed from each CDR3.

>TRBV6-6|TRBJ2-1
ASSPLASYNEQF
>TRBV4-1|TRBJ2-5
ASSQEGLRETQY
>TRBV21-1|TRBJ1-2
ASSKGHRGLYGYT
>TRBV6-1|TRBJ2-3
ASRDQGATDTQY
>TRBV30|TRBJ1-1
AWRIITGHTEAF
>TRBV27|TRBJ2-3
ASSGVAGGRADTQY
>TRBV20-1|TRBJ2-5
SAQLISGGVTQY
>TRBV2|TRBJ2-1
ASRVTGLAGGEQF
>TRBV20-1|TRBJ2-7
SASGGAYEQY
>TRBV3-1|TRBJ2-3
VSQTKGTDTQY
>TRBV25-1|TRBJ1-5
ASSDPGPNQPQH
>TRBV7-9|TRBJ1-5
ASSEGLSNQPQH
>TRBV19|TRBJ2-5
ASSMGPQETQY
>TRBV29-1|TRBJ1-4
SVAGTGTSEKLF
>TRBV18|TRBJ2-1
ASSPGTSNNEQF
>TRBV30|TRBJ2-5
AWSVRQQETQY
>TRBV3-1|TRBJ1-1
ASGRVAEAF
>TRBV4-1|TRBJ2-1
ASSPSGLRPDEQF
>TRBV20-1|TRBJ1-1
SARAVGRKNTEAF
>TRBV28|TRBJ1-5
ASSLGQANQPQH
>TRBV9|TRBJ2-1
ASSAPGTSVGEQF
>TRBV7-3|TRBJ1-6
ASSPNVGSPLH
>TRBV7-2|TRBJ2-7
ASSSLNEQY
>TRBV3-1|TRBJ1-1
ASRGGGMNTEAF
>TRBV9|TRBJ1-1
ASSVDVNTEAF
>TRBV2|TRBJ2-2
ASSSQTGGTGELF
>TRBV3-1|TRBJ2-5
ASSQDTVEETQY
>TRBV12-3/TRBV12-4|TRBJ1-5
ASTPGTGPGPQH
>TRBV18|TRBJ2-7
ASSSGLGYEQY